These 7 T cell receptor beta chains were sequenced from one sample in a study of technical replicates of blood from a few donors. The repertoire was sequenced with immunoSEQ multiplex PCR; TCRdb's copy has only in-frame clones and lacks some. The data hold approximately 99,000 clones, with about 96% observed a single time. Specimen: T cells isolated from PBMCs. These receptor sequences come from a human donor in good health.

The genes are TRBV4-3 and TRBJ1-1, with D perhaps matching TRBD1 (5 bases). Trimming left V 0 bases short and J 7 bases short, with 9 bases between. In germline, CDR1 is LGHNA, CDR2 YSLEER. This CDR3 is 13 amino acids long. The CDR3 is CASSQDHTGEAFF. DNA for the CDR3: TGCGCCAGCAGCCAAGATCATACAGGTGAAGCTTTCTTT.

V usage is TRBV7-3 and J usage is TRBJ2-5; weak D call: TRBD1 (5 bases). The CDR3 is made up of 14 amino acids. The V gene lost 2 bases and the J gene lost 3 bases, with 10 bases spanning the gap. Germline V gene lookup returns CDR1 SGHTA and CDR2 FQGTGA. The CDR3 region has the DNA TGTGCCAGCAGCTTAGACAGATGGGAAGAGACCCAGTACTTC. Translated: CASSLDRWEETQYF.

CDR3 sequence reads: CASSGLAGITGELFF. The CDR3 region has the DNA TGTGCCAGCAGTGGACTAGCGGGGATCACCGGGGAGCTGTTTTTT. The chain carries TRBV2 and TRBJ2-2; 11 positions match TRBD2. With 4 bases clipped from V and 4 bases from J, the junction kept 2 bases outside the gene matches. CDR3 length: 15 amino acids. The germline CDR1 and CDR2 sequences are SNHLY and FYNNEI. The complete variable domain, with remaining parts taken from reference TRBV2 and TRBJ2-2, reads EPEVTQTPSHQVTQMGQEVILRCVPISNHLYFYWYRQILGQKVEFLVSFYNNEISEKSEIFDDQFSVERPDGSNFTLKIRSTKLEDSAMYFCASSGLAGITGELFFGEGSRLTVL.

V gene TRBV27 combines with J gene TRBJ2-7, with 9 bases lining up with TRBD1. This CDR3 region has 13 residues. The V gene's germline CDR1 is MNHEY and CDR2 SMNVEV (reference sequence). The J segment lost 5 bases and the V segment lost 2 bases, leaving 1 base of the junction unmatched. The CDR3 region is CASSLRDRDEQYF. CDR3 nucleotide sequence: TGTGCCAGCAGTTTAAGGGACAGGGACGAGCAGTACTTC.

The J gene is TRBJ2-5, the V gene TRBV27, with 11 bases matching TRBD2. The CDR3 contains 13 residues. Per germline, CDR1 MNHEY and CDR2 SMNVEV (reference sequence). Trimming took 11 bases from V and 9 from J; bases not matched to a gene: 11. CDR3 coding DNA: TGTGCCTCGTCTAGCGGGAGGTTGGTCGCCCAGTACTTC. Protein: CASSSGRLVAQYF.

The table lists this clone with a count of one. The chain combines TRBV27 with TRBJ1-1, with TRBD1 as a possible D gene (6 bases). Trimming shortened V by 4 bases and J by 1 base, and 7 bases separated the two germline ends. Germline V gene lookup returns CDR1 MNHEY and CDR2 SMNVEV (reference sequence). The CDR3 runs 13 residues. Here the CDR3 reads CASSWGQNTEAFF. As DNA, the CDR3 is TGTGCCAGCAGTTGGGGACAGAACACTGAAGCTTTCTTT.

The rearrangement joins TRBV29-1 to TRBJ1-4; unclear D gene. Trimming stripped 4 bases from V and 6 bases from J, with 12 bases between. Germline CDR1 SQVTM, CDR2 ANQGSEA. CDR3 size: 13 residues. This CDR3 is CSVVRLGDEKLFF. Written as DNA, the CDR3 is TGCAGCGTTGTAAGGCTAGGAGATGAAAAACTGTTTTTT.